This T cell receptor (beta chain) was captured in a study of CD4 and CD8 cells across lung adenocarcinoma regions. Germline CDR1 is WNHNN and CDR2 is SYGVQD (reference sequence). The CDR3 is made up of 14 amino acids, end residues included. In regard to this clonotype: The conserved phenylalanine or tryptophan normally closing the CDR3 is absent here, so this likely arose from a read error. The DNA is left out, because the CDR3 cannot be placed on it with certainty; the CDR3 is given as TCRdb lists it.

Donors had localized lung adenocarcinoma, a non-small cell lung cancer. Each CDR3 protein is one row after TCRdb ran MiXCR on the PCR reads. The data contain 9,500 to 15,000 distinct CDR3 sequences, around 48% of them singletons. The TCR comes from a female donor with lung adenocarcinoma. The CD4 and CD8 labels of this study may be unreliable. The sequencing sample was made of CD8+ T cells from the margin of a lung tumor. The gene calls are TRBV10-1 and TRBJ2-3. The CDR3 sequence is CASSESTLGDPRYL.